This T cell receptor beta chain was identified in a study of cytomegalovirus exposure and HLA in healthy donors. Broader study findings: Most CMV-associated TCR beta chains appeared HLA-restricted in a later analysis. A later analysis associated 15,000 or so TCR beta sequences with HLA alleles at a 0.05 false discovery rate. Presence/absence analyses assumed roughly uniform sequencing depth across donors. A later analysis linked a missense DCLRE1C variant to TCR beta V- and J-gene trimming.

It was with 60 Vbeta and 13 Jbeta primers that the PCR ran. Using immunoSEQ multiplex PCR, the repertoire was profiled, and TCRdb retains in-frame clones only, with some absent. The repertoire holds 100,000 to 150,000 clones, with around 78% as singletons. The V end lost 5 bases, the J end lost 6 bases, and 12 bases lay between the germline ends. This CDR3 has 13 amino acids. Germline-derived CDR1 and CDR2 are LNHDA and SQIVND (reference sequence). Comment on this clone: Its antigen is not identified.

The sequenced sample consisted of PBMCs. The receptor was isolated from a woman in her forties or fifties in good health and CMV-seronegative. The chain carries TRBV19 and TRBJ2-3; D unresolved. The CDR3 DNA sequence: TGTGCCAGTAGTTGGCGGCTTGGGGATACGCAGTATTTT. Translating gives CASSWRLGDTQYF.